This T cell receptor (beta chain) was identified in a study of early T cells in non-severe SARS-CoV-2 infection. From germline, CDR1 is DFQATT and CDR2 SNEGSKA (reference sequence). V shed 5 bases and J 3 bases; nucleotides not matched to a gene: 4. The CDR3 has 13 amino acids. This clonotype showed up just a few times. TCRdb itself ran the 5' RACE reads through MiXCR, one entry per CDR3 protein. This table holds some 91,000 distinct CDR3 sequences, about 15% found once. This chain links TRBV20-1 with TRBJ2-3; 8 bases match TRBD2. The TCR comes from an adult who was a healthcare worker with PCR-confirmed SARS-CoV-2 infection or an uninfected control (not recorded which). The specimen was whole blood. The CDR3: CSALAGITDTQYF. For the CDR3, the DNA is TGCAGTGCTTTAGCGGGAATAACAGATACGCAGTATTTT.